Sequencing of this TCR beta chain was carried out in a study of blood T cells in healthy people across ages (dated by TCRdb to about 2015). For context, the study as a whole: Template switching captured roughly one uniquely barcoded TCR beta cDNA molecule per two T cells in model experiments. To track age-related changes in TCR beta repertoire diversity, the study relied on deep sequencing normalized with unique cDNA molecular identifiers. To avoid experimental bias, donors of different ages were spread randomly across the sequencing lanes. The study analyzed two additional independent replicas of 1 million unique cDNA reads from the same blood draw for two donors, one aged 18 to 29 and one aged 80 or older. The donors were split into four age groups: young (average about 15 years), middle-aged (roughly 39), aged (roughly 68) and long-lived (over 75).

This clonotype was seen only a few times. What this receptor recognizes is not known. A much bigger clone sits one base away, suggesting this may be a read error. The donors were roughly 39 Caucasian individuals from Russia, aged roughly 6 to 100 years, who were systemically healthy. Each donor gave ten milliliters of peripheral blood, collected into EDTA-treated Vacutainer tubes. Ficoll-Paque density-gradient centrifugation was used to isolate PBMCs, with at least 6 million per sample. Trizol reagent was used to extract total RNA from PBMCs, with at least 6 micrograms per sample. The percentages of naive CD45RAhigh/CD27high T cells were determined by flow cytometry on a PBMC aliquot from every donor. The research as a whole found: Total diversity estimates from one million sequenced T cells were considered lower bounds and underestimates. The long-lived group showed more naive CD4+ T cells, fewer expanded clones and increased TCR diversity than the aged group, suggesting age selection. Observed TCR beta diversity per million T cells fell roughly linearly with age, and a significant reduction was already apparent by age around 40. Donor CMV infection status was unknown, potentially confounding age-related changes in expanded clonotypes. A strong correlation was found between observed TCR beta diversity and the percentage of naive T cells measured by flow cytometry. Because profiling used bulk unsorted PBMCs, naive and antigen-experienced compartments could not be compared conclusively.

Clipping removes 4 bases from V and 11 bases from J, with 17 as the unmatched junction base count. The CDR3, cysteine through phenylalanine, is 17 amino acids long. Just the 51-base CDR3 DNA is kept, in frame starting at base 1. CDR1 and CDR2 (MGHRA, YSYEKL) derive from the germline V gene. Receptor libraries were prepared by 5' RACE. Sequenced on an Illumina HiSeq 2500. A second PCR of 7 to 11 cycles was run with a J-beta primer mix and a sample-barcoded 5' primer. A unique molecular identifier was introduced onto each TCR beta cDNA molecule by a template-switch 5' adaptor carrying 12 random nucleotides. Each sample yielded at least 2.5 million CDR3-containing paired-end reads. The Mint cDNA synthesis kit, primed by a TRBC-specific oligonucleotide, was used to synthesize first-strand cDNA from all RNA. Following uracil-DNA glycosylase treatment, all cDNA underwent a first 18-cycle PCR with the universal primers M1SS and BC2_uni_R. The study's processing was this. For normalization, 1 million high-quality reads, each with a distinct molecular identifier, were randomly selected from each sample. Instead of being binned into consensus sequences, reads with shared molecular identifiers were discarded. MiTCR, with a Q25 quality threshold and the strictest error-elimination algorithm, was used for CDR3 identification, clonotype clustering and error correction. Lower-bound total TCR beta diversity was estimated with a nonparametric unseen species model using Euler transformation. The public reads were run again by TCRdb, first through fastp at Q25 and then through MiXCR, and only productive beta chains were kept. When rows share a CDR3 protein, they turn into one entry using the most common DNA and genes. The V and J calls were determined by TCRdb, not by the authors. The sample table records 800,000 to 950,000 distinct CDR3 sequences; around 48% of these occur just once. The top ten clonotypes cover roughly 12% of the sample.

Sequenced material: blood. This TCR came from a man younger than 40 in good health. The V and J segments used are TRBV4-1 and TRBJ2-5, with 12 bases aligning to TRBD2. Here the CDR3 is given as CASSPGLAGPTYNEQYF. The sequence in DNA is TGCGCCAGCAGCCCCGGACTAGCGGGGCCTACCTACAATGAGCAGTACTTC.